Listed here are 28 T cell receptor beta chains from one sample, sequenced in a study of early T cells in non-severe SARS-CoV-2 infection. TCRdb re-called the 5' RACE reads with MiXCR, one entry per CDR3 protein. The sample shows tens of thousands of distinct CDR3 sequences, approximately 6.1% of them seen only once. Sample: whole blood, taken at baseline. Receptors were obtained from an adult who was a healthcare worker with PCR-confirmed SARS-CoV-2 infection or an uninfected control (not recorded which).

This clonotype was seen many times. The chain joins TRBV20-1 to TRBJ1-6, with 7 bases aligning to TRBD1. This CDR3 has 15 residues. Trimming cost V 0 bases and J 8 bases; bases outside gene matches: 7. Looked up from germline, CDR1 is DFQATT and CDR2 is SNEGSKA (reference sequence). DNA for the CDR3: TGCAGTGCTAGAGAAATGGGGCAGGGGGATTCACCCCTCCACTTT. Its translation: CSAREMGQGDSPLHF.

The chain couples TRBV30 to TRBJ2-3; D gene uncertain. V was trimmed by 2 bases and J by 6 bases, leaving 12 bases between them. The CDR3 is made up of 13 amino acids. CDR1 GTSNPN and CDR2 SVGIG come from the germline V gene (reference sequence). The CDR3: CAWSSGGADTQYF. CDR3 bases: TGTGCCTGGAGTTCGGGCGGAGCGGATACGCAGTATTTT.

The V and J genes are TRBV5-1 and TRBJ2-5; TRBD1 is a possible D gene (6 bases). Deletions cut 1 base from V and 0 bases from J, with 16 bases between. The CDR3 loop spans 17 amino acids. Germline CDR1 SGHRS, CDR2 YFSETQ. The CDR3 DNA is TGCGCCAGCAGCTTGACAGGGAAGCACTGGTACCAAGAGACCCAGTACTTC. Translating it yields CASSLTGKHWYQETQYF.

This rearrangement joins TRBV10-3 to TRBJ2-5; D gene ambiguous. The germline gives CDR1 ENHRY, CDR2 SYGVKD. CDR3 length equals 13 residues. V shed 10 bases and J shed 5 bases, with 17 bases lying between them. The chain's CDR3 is CATRILVSETQYF. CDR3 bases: TGTGCCACAAGGATTCTAGTATCGGAGACCCAGTACTTC.

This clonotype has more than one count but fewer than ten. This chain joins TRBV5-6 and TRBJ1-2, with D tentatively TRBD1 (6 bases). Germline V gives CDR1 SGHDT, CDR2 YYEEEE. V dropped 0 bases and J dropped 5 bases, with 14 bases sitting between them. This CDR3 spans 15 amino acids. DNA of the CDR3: TGTGCCAGCAGCTTGGGGCAGGGGAATAAGTATGGCTACACCTTC. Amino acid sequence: CASSLGQGNKYGYTF.

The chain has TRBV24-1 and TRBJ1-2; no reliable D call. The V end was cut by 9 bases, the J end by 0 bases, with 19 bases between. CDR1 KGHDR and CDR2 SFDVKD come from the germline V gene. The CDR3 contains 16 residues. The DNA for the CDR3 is TGTGCCACCGCCCCGGGCGGAAAAATATCTAACTATGGCTACACCTTC. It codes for CATAPGGKISNYGYTF.

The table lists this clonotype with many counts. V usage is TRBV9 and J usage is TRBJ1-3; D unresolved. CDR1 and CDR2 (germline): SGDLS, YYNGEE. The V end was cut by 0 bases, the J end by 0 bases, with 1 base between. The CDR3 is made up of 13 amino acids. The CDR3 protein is CASSVGSGNTIYF. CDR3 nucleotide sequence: TGTGCCAGCAGCGTAGGCTCTGGAAACACCATATATTTT.

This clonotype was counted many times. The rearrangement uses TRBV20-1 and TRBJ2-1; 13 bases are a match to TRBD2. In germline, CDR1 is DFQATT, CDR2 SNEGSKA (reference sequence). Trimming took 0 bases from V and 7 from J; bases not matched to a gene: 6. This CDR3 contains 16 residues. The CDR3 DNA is TGCAGTGCTAGAGAGACTAGCGGGGGGTATCTGAATGAGCAGTTCTTC. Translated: CSARETSGGYLNEQFF.

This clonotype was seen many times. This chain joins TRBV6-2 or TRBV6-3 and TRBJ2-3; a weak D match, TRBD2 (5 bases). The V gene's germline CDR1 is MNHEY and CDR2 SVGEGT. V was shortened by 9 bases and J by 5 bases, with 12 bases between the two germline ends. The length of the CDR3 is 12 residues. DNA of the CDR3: TGTGCCAGTCTAGCAGCTGGAGATACGCAGTATTTT. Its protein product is CASLAAGDTQYF.

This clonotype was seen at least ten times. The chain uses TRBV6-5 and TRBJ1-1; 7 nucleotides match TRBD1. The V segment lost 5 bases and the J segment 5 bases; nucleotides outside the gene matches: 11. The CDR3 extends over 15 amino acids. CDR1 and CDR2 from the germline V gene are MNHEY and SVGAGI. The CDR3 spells CASSPTGTVSTEAFF. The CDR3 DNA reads TGTGCCAGCAGTCCTACCGGGACAGTCTCAACTGAAGCTTTCTTT.

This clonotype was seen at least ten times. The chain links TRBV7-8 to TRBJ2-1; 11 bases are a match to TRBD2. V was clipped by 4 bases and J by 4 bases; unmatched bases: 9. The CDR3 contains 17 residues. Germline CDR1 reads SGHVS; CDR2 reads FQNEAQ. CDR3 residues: CASSSGTSGVGYNEQFF. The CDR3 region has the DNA TGTGCCAGCAGCTCCGGGACTAGCGGAGTTGGATACAATGAGCAGTTCTTC.

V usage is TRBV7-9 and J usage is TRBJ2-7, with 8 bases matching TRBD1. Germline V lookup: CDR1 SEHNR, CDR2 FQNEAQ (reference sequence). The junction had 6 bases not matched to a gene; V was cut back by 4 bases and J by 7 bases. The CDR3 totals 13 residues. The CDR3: CASSSRTGWEQYF. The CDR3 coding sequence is TGTGCCAGCAGCTCCAGGACAGGGTGGGAGCAGTACTTC.

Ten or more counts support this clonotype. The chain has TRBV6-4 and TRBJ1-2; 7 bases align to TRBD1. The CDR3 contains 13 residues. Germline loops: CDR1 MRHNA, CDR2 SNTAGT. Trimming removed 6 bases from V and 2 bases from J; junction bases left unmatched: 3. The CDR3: CASSETGNYGYTF. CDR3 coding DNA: TGTGCCAGCAGCGAGACAGGGAACTATGGCTACACCTTC.

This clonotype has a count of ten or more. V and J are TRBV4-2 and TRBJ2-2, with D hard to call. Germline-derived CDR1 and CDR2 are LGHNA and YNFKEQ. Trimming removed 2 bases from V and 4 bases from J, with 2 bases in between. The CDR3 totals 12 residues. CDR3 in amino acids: CASSQSTGELFF. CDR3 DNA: TGTGCCAGCAGCCAAAGCACCGGGGAGCTGTTTTTT.

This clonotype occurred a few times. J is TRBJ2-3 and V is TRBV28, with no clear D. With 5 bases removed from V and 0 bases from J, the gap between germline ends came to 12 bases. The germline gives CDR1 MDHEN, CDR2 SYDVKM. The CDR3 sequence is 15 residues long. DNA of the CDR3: TGTGCCAGCAGTGAGGACGGATCTAGCACAGATACGCAGTATTTT. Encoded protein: CASSEDGSSTDTQYF.

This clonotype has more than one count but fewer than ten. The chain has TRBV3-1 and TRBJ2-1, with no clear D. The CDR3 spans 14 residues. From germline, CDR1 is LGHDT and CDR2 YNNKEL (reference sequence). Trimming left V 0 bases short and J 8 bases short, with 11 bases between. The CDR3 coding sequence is TGTGCCAGCAGCCAAGACCCGTATGTGCATGAGCAGTTCTTC. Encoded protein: CASSQDPYVHEQFF.

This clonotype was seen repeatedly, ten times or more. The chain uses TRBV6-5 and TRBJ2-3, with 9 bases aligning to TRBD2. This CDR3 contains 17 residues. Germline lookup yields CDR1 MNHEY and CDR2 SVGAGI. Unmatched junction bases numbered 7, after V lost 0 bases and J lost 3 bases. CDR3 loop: CASSYSAAGGPTDTQYF. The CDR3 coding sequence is TGTGCCAGCAGTTACTCGGCGGCGGGAGGGCCTACAGATACGCAGTATTTT.

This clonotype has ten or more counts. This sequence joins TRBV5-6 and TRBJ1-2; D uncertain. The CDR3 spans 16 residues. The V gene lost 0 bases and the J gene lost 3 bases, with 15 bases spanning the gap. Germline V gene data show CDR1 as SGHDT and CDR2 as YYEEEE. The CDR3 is CASSLVLREGDYGYTF. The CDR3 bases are TGTGCCAGCAGCTTGGTTTTGAGGGAAGGTGACTATGGCTACACCTTC.

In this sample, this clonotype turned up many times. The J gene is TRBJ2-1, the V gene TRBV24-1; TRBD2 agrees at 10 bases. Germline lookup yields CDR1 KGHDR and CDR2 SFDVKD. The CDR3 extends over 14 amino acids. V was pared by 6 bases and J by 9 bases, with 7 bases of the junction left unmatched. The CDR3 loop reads CATSLAGVEGEQFF. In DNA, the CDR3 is TGTGCCACCAGTCTAGCGGGAGTTGAGGGTGAGCAGTTCTTC.

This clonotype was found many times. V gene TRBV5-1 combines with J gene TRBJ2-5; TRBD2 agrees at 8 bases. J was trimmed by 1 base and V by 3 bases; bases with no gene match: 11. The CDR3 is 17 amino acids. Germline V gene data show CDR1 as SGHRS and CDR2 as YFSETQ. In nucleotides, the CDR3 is TGCGCCAGCAGCTCGGCATGGAGGCTAGCGGGCCAAGAGACCCAGTACTTC. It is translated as CASSSAWRLAGQETQYF.

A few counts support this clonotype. CDR3: CASTLDRSSGNTIYF. The CDR3 nucleotides are TGTGCCAGCACCCTGGACAGGAGCTCTGGAAACACCATATATTTT. V gene TRBV28 combines with J gene TRBJ1-3; 7 nucleotides line up with TRBD1. This CDR3 spans 15 amino acids. Germline CDR1 MDHEN, CDR2 SYDVKM. J was trimmed by 0 bases and V by 7 bases; bases with no gene match: 6. The full variable domain, its missing parts supplied by reference TRBV28 and TRBJ1-3, is DVKVTQSSRYLVKRTGEKVFLECVQDMDHENMFWYRQDPGLGLRLIYFSYDVKMKEKGDIPEGYSVSREKKERFSLILESASTNQTSMYLCASTLDRSSGNTIYFGEGSWLTVV.

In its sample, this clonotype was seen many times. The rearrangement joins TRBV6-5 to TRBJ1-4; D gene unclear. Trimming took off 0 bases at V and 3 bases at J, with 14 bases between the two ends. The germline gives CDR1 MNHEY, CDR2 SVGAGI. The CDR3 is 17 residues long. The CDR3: CASSYSRGMLSNEKLFF. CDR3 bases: TGTGCCAGCAGTTACTCACGGGGTATGCTGTCTAATGAAAAACTGTTTTTT.

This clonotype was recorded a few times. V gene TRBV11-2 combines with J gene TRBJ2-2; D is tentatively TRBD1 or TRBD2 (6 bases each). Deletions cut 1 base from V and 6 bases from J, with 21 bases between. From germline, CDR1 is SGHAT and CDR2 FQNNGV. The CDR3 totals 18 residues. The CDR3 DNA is TGTGCCAGCAGCTTAGTTTCCCCCTTTCGGGGGCCCGCCGGGGAGCTGTTTTTT. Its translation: CASSLVSPFRGPAGELFF.

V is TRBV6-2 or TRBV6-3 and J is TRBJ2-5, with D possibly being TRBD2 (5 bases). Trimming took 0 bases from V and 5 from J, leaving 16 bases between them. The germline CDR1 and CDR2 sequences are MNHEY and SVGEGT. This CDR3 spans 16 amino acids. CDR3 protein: CASSYSYSDGDETQYF. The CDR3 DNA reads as TGTGCCAGCAGTTACTCGTACTCGGACGGGGATGAGACCCAGTACTTC.

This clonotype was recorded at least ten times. The CDR3 region has the DNA TGCAGTGTCCAGGGGTATGAGAACACTGAAGCTTTCTTT. Translated: CSVQGYENTEAFF. The chain employs TRBV29-1 and TRBJ1-1; possible D gene TRBD1, 6 bases. The CDR3 covers 13 residues. Germline CDR1 is SQVTM and CDR2 is ANQGSEA.

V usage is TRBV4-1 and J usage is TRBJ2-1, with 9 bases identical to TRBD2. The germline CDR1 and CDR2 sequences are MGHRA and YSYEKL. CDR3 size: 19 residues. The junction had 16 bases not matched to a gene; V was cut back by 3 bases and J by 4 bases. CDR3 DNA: TGCGCCAGCAGCCAGGACGGCCCGCTAGCGGGAACGGTTTACAATGAGCAGTTCTTC. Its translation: CASSQDGPLAGTVYNEQFF.

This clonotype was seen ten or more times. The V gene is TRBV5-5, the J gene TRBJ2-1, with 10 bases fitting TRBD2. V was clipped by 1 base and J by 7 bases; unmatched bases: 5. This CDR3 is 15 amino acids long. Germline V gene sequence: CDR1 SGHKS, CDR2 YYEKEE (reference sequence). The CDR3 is CASSLSGLADNEQFF. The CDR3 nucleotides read TGTGCCAGCAGCTTGAGCGGACTAGCGGATAATGAGCAGTTCTTC.

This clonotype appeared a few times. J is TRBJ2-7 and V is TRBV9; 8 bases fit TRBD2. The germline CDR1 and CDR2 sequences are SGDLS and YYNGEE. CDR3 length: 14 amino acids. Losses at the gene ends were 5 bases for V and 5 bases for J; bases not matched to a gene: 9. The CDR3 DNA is TGTGCCAGCAGTTTGCGGGAGGATGAGGACGAGCAGTACTTC. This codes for CASSLREDEDEQYF. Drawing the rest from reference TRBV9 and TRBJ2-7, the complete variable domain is DSGVTQTPKHLITATGQRVTLRCSPRSGDLSVYWYQQSLDQGLQFLIQYYNGEERAKGNILERFSAQQFPDLHSELNLSSLELGDSALYFCASSLREDEDEQYFGPGTRLTVT.